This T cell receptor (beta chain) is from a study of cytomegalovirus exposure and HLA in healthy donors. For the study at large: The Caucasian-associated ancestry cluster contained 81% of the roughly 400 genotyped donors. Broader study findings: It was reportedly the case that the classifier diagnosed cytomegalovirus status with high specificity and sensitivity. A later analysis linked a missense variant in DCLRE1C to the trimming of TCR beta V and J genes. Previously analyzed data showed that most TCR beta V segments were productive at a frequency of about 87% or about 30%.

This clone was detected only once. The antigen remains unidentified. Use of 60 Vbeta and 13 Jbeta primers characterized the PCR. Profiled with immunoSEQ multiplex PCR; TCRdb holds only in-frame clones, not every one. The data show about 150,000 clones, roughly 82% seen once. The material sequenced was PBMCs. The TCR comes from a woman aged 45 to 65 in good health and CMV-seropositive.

The CDR3 sequence: CASSQEQGYGYTF. The CDR3 nucleotides are TGCGCCAGCAGTCAGGAACAGGGGTATGGCTACACCTTC. The chain joins TRBV23-1 to TRBJ1-2, with TRBD1 identical over 7 bases. TRBV23-1 is sorted into the ORF group, with uncertain function. The V segment lost 3 bases and the J segment 5 bases; nucleotides outside the gene matches: 3. This CDR3 contains 13 residues.